There are a few counts of the clone carrying this T cell receptor beta chain. As yet, its antigen is unknown. A FACSAria was used to sort CD4+ and CD8+ T cells. These cells came from PBMCs. It was cDNA, reverse transcribed from extracted RNA, that served as the sequencing template. Assay: immunoSEQ multiplex PCR; the TCRdb copy retains only in-frame clones and omits some. The sample carries more than 100,000 clones, less than 70% recorded once. The data stem from a study of CD8+ T cells in alopecia areata. Study findings and constraints: Normal scalp had lower clonality than lesional scalp, with alopecia totalis/universalis lesions showing this most strongly. Normal-skin resident alphabeta T cells also appear among scalp sample sequences. Compared with mice, patients displayed less clear TCR sharing, possibly for HLA-related reasons.

The CDR3 sequence is 16 residues long. Germline lookup yields CDR1 LGHNA and CDR2 YNFKEQ. The V gene lost 1 base and the J gene lost 6 bases, with 16 bases spanning the gap. The sequenced sample consisted of CD4+ T cells sorted from blood. The V call is TRBV4-2, the J call TRBJ1-5; TRBD1 is a possible D gene (5 bases). This TCR was sampled from a human donor in good health. The CDR3 is CASSQGHGTFPQPQHF. The CDR3 region has the DNA TGTGCCAGCAGCCAAGGACATGGGACTTTCCCTCAGCCCCAGCATTTT.